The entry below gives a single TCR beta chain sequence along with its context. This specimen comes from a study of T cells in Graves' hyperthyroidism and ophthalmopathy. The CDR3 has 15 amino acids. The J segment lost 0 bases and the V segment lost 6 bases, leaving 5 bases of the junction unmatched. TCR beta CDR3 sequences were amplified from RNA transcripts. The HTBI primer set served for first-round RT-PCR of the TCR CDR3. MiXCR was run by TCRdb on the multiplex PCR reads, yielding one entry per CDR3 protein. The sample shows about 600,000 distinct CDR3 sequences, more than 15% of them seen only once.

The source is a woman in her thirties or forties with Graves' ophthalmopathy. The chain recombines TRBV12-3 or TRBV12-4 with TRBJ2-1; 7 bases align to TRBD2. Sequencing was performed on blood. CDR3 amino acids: CASSISGPSYNEQFF. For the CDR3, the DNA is TGTGCCAGCAGCATTAGCGGGCCCTCCTACAATGAGCAGTTCTTC.